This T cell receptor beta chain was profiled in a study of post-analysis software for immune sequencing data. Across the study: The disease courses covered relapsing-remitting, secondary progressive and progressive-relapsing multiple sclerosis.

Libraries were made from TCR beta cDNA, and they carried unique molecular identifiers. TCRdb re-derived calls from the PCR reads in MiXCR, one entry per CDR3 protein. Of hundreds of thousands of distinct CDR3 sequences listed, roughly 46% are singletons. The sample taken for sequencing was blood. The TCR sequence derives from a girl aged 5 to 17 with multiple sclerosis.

CDR3 DNA: TGTGCCATCAGTGGTGACAGGGGGAACATTCAGTACTTC. It codes for CAISGDRGNIQYF. J is TRBJ2-4 and V is TRBV10-3; 9 bases are shared with TRBD1. This CDR3 contains 13 residues. Trimming took 4 bases from V and 7 from J; bases not matched to a gene: 2. Germline loops: CDR1 ENHRY, CDR2 SYGVKD.